This T cell receptor beta chain was identified in a study of response to subunit inactivated influenza vaccine. TCRdb reanalysed the RT-PCR reads using MiXCR and keeps one entry per CDR3 protein. The sample lists 610,000 or so distinct CDR3 sequences; about 15% were seen once. This clonotype was seen ten or more times. The target antigen is unknown. Whole-study findings and limits: Authors suggested few new T cells are recruited by each seasonal influenza vaccination.

V trimming: 4 bases; J trimming: 2 bases; junction bases outside the gene matches: 4. Germline-derived CDR1 and CDR2 are SGHDT and YYEEEE. CDR3 length: 15 residues. The TCR sequence derives from a man in his fifties or sixties who received an inactivated influenza vaccine. The genes are TRBV5-6 and TRBJ2-1, with 9 nucleotides matching TRBD2. The sample was PBMCs from blood, taken roughly 12 days after vaccination. CDR3: CASSPRTSAYNEQFF. In DNA, the CDR3 is TGTGCCAGCAGCCCGAGGACTAGCGCCTACAATGAGCAGTTCTTC. The variable domain in full, with the rest retrieved from reference TRBV5-6 and TRBJ2-1, is DAGVTQSPTHLIKTRGQQVTLRCSPKSGHDTVSWYQQALGQGPQFIFQYYEEEERQRGNFPDRFSGHQFPNYSSELNVNALLLGDSALYLCASSPRTSAYNEQFFGPGTRLTVL.